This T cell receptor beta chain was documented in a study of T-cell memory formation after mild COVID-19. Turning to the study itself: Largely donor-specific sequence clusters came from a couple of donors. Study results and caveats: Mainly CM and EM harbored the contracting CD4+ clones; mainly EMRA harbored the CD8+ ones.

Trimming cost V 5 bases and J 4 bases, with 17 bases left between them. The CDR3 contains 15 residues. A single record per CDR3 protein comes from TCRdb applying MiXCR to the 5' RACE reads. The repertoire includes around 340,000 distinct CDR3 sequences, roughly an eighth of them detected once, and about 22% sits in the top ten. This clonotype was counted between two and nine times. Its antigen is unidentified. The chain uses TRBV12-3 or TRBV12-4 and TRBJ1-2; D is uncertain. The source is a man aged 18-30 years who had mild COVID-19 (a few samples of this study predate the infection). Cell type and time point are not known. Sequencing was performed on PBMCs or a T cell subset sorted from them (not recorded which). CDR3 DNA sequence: TGTGCCAGCAGTCCGCCGACCCCTGCGACCTATGGCTACACCTTC. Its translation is CASSPPTPATYGYTF.